A single sample is the source of the 27 T cell receptor beta chains below, sequenced in a study of tumour-infiltrating T cells in Burkitt lymphoma. Assay: immunoSEQ multiplex PCR; the TCRdb copy retains only in-frame clones and omits some. The table has around 4,000 clones, more than 15% seen once. Sequencing was performed on tumor tissue. Source of these receptors: a human donor with diffuse large B-cell lymphoma. Some clones in this sample may be carry-over from other donors' samples.

This clone was counted a single time. The chain joins TRBV28 to TRBJ2-3, with 11 positions matching TRBD2. Germline V gene lookup returns CDR1 MDHEN and CDR2 SYDVKM. V gave up 2 bases and J gave up 0 bases; unmatched junction bases: 4. The CDR3 is 17 amino acids. The CDR3 DNA reads TGTGCCAGCAGTTTACTACTAGCGGGAGTGAGCACAGATACGCAGTATTTT. It translates to CASSLLLAGVSTDTQYF.

The chain uses TRBV28 and TRBJ1-5; TRBD1 matches at 7 bases. This CDR3 is 19 amino acids long. J gave up 0 bases and V 6 bases, and 17 bases lay outside the gene matches. Per germline, CDR1 MDHEN and CDR2 SYDVKM. The CDR3 spells CASSIQGGLLRYSNQPQHF. The CDR3 nucleotides are TGTGCCAGCAGCATCCAGGGGGGACTACTTCGTTATAGCAATCAGCCCCAGCATTTT. The full variable domain, its missing parts supplied by reference TRBV28 and TRBJ1-5, is DVKVTQSSRYLVKRTGEKVFLECVQDMDHENMFWYRQDPGLGLRLIYFSYDVKMKEKGDIPEGYSVSREKKERFSLILESASTNQTSMYLCASSIQGGLLRYSNQPQHFGDGTRLSIL.

This clone was seen a few times. The CDR3 here is CASSPITGAYGYTF. As DNA, the CDR3 is TGTGCCAGCTCACCGATTACTGGAGCCTATGGCTACACCTTC. V usage is TRBV18 and J usage is TRBJ1-2, with D uncertain. Germline V CDR1 and CDR2: KGHSH, LQKENI. Trimming left V 3 bases short and J 4 bases short, with 12 bases between. The CDR3 covers 14 residues.

The chain is built from TRBV6-6 and TRBJ1-5, with 7 positions matching TRBD1. Germline V lookup: CDR1 MNHNY, CDR2 SVGAGI (reference sequence). The CDR3 has 15 residues. Trimming cost V 4 bases and J 6 bases; bases outside gene matches: 9. As DNA, the CDR3 is TGTGCCAGCAGTTCTAAGACAGGGAACAGTCAGCCCCAGCATTTT. It translates to CASSSKTGNSQPQHF.

This clone occurred a few times. V usage is TRBV7-6 and J usage is TRBJ2-1, with 9 bases fitting TRBD2. The germline V gene encodes CDR1 SGHVS and CDR2 FNYEAQ. Trimming at V came to 3 bases and at J to 0 bases, leaving 3 bases not matched to a gene. The CDR3 totals 16 residues. As DNA, the CDR3 is TGTGCCAGCAGCTTGCTAGCGGGATACTCCTACAATGAGCAGTTCTTC. This translates into CASSLLAGYSYNEQFF.

The rearrangement joins TRBV7-6 to TRBJ2-2; D possibly corresponds to TRBD1 (6 bases). Germline lookup yields CDR1 SGHVS and CDR2 FNYEAQ. The CDR3 runs 17 residues. The ends were cut back, 1 base at V and 2 bases at J, with 14 bases in the middle. CDR3 nucleotide sequence: TGTGCCAGCAGCTTAGTATACGGACAGATAAACACCGGGGAGCTGTTTTTT. It yields the protein CASSLVYGQINTGELFF.

This clone was recorded only once. The chain combines TRBV4-1 with TRBJ2-5, with D tentatively TRBD1 (5 bases). Germline values: CDR1 MGHRA, CDR2 YSYEKL. The CDR3 extends over 18 amino acids. V was trimmed by 1 base and J by 2 bases, leaving 20 bases between them. In DNA form, the CDR3 reads TGCGCCAGCAGCCAAGTGGACATGGGGATAGTAAGGCAAGAGACCCAGTACTTC. As protein: CASSQVDMGIVRQETQYF.

The rearrangement links TRBV27 to TRBJ2-1; D ambiguous. CDR1 is MNHEY, CDR2 SMNVEV, per germline (reference sequence). This CDR3 is 15 amino acids long. V lost 2 bases to trimming and J lost 2 bases, with 10 bases between them. CDR3 coding DNA: TGTGCCAGCAGTTTAGCAGTAGGGACCTACAATGAGCAGTTCTTC. Its translation is CASSLAVGTYNEQFF.

The rearrangement links TRBV19 to TRBJ2-3; D gene uncertain. The CDR3 has 15 residues. CDR1 is LNHDA, CDR2 SQIVND, per germline (reference sequence). V was pared by 1 base and J by 2 bases, with 10 bases between. CDR3 residues: CASSIGGRHTDTQYF. DNA of the CDR3: TGTGCCAGTAGTATAGGAGGTCGCCACACAGATACGCAGTATTTT.

This chain connects TRBV5-1 to TRBJ2-2, with TRBD2 as a possible D gene (5 bases). This CDR3 comprises 16 residues. Germline V gene data show CDR1 as SGHRS and CDR2 as YFSETQ. V dropped 4 bases and J dropped 14 bases, with 27 bases sitting between them. The CDR3 nucleotides read TGCGCCAGCAGCCTACTCATCGAGCCGGGCACCGGGAAACTGTTTTTT. Encoded protein: CASSLLIEPGTGKLFF.

Only a few counts were recorded for this clone. V is TRBV30 and J is TRBJ1-4, with D unclear. CDR1 is GTSNPN and CDR2 is SVGIG in the germline V gene (reference sequence). CDR3 length: 11 amino acids. The V and J ends lost 3 bases and 7 bases respectively, with 6 bases between them. CDR3 DNA: TGTGCCTGGAGCCCGATTGAAAAACTGTTTTTT. Translation gives CAWSPIEKLFF.

This rearrangement joins TRBV29-1 to TRBJ1-1; 7 bases line up with TRBD1. CDR1 is SQVTM, CDR2 ANQGSEA, per germline. V shed 6 bases, J shed 5 bases, and the junction held 9 bases outside the gene matches. CDR3 length: 13 residues. CDR3 loop: CSVHRQGRTEAFF. DNA of the CDR3: TGCAGCGTCCACAGACAGGGAAGGACTGAAGCTTTCTTT.

The chain is built from TRBV7-2 and TRBJ1-1; 8 nucleotides agree with TRBD1. In germline, CDR1 is SGHTA, CDR2 FQGNSA. V gave up 0 bases and J gave up 5 bases; unmatched junction bases: 2. The CDR3 has 14 residues. CDR3 bases: TGTGCCAGCAGCTTAGCGCAGGGGGCAACTGAAGCTTTCTTT. This encodes CASSLAQGATEAFF. Full variable domain (remainder filled in from reference TRBV7-2 and TRBJ1-1): GAGVSQSPSNKVTEKGKDVELRCDPISGHTALYWYRQSLGQGLEFLIYFQGNSAPDKSGLPSDRFSAERTGGSVSTLTIQRTQQEDSAVYLCASSLAQGATEAFFGQGTRLTVV.

The chain couples TRBV29-1 to TRBJ2-7; TRBD1 might be the D (5 bases). Germline V CDR1 and CDR2: SQVTM, ANQGSEA. Trimming removed 4 bases at V and 2 bases at J, with 12 bases between. The CDR3 runs to 13 residues. CDR3: CSVVRGSAYEQYF. The CDR3, as DNA: TGCAGCGTTGTAAGGGGAAGTGCCTACGAGCAGTACTTC.

This clone has a handful of counts. V usage is TRBV28 and J usage is TRBJ2-2; D is ambiguous. V was shortened by 1 base and J by 3 bases, with 6 bases between the two germline ends. The germline gives CDR1 MDHEN, CDR2 SYDVKM. The CDR3 spans 14 residues. The DNA of the CDR3 is TGTGCCAGCAGTTTATCTTGGGACACCGGGGAGCTGTTTTTT. Translated, it gives CASSLSWDTGELFF.

This clone showed up just a few times. The chain has TRBV5-6 and TRBJ2-7; D is unresolved. CDR1 is SGHDT and CDR2 is YYEEEE in the germline V gene. CDR3 length: 13 residues. V lost 5 bases, J lost 5 bases, and 14 bases lay in between. This chain's CDR3 is CASSWEYRDEQYF. CDR3 DNA: TGTGCCAGCAGTTGGGAATACCGGGACGAGCAGTACTTC.

This clone appeared a few times. The V call is TRBV28, the J call TRBJ1-2; D might be TRBD1 (5 bases). V shed 6 bases and J shed 6 bases, with 14 bases lying between them. The CDR3 covers 13 residues. In germline, CDR1 is MDHEN, CDR2 SYDVKM. The CDR3 here is CASRRGGGDGYTF. The CDR3 nucleotides are TGTGCCAGCAGGAGGGGCGGAGGGGATGGCTACACCTTC.

The chain has TRBV5-5 and TRBJ1-2, with TRBD1 matching over 9 bases. V lost 2 bases to trimming and J lost 1 base; unmatched junction nucleotides: 3. The CDR3 totals 15 residues. CDR1 SGHKS and CDR2 YYEKEE come from the germline V gene (reference sequence). CDR3 loop: CASSFRTGDNYGYTF. Here the CDR3 DNA reads TGTGCCAGCAGCTTCAGGACAGGGGATAACTATGGCTACACCTTC.

V usage is TRBV11-1 and J usage is TRBJ2-1; D is undetermined. CDR3 length: 14 amino acids. V was clipped by 3 bases and J by 1 base, with 7 bases between them. CDR1 is SGHAT, CDR2 FQDESV, per germline (reference sequence). The DNA for the CDR3 is TGTGCCAGCAGCTTGCTAGGGTCCTACAATGAGCAGTTCTTC. Translated: CASSLLGSYNEQFF.

CDR3 DNA: TGTGCCAGCAGTTGGGGACAGGGGGCGGTCAATGAGCAGTTCTTC. Its protein is CASSWGQGAVNEQFF. The J gene is TRBJ2-1, the V gene TRBV28; 12 positions match TRBD1. J gave up 6 bases and V 4 bases, and 4 bases lay outside the gene matches. Germline V CDR1 and CDR2: MDHEN, SYDVKM. The CDR3 has 15 residues.

This clone was detected only a few times. The rearrangement links TRBV5-1 to TRBJ1-2, with D possibly matching TRBD1 (6 bases). The V end lost 1 base, the J end lost 0 bases, and 10 bases lay between the germline ends. The V gene's germline CDR1 is SGHRS and CDR2 YFSETQ. The CDR3 extends over 15 amino acids. The CDR3 bases are TGCGCCAGCAGCTTGACAGGGATTGCTAACTATGGCTACACCTTC. Its translation is CASSLTGIANYGYTF. The whole variable domain, filled in from reference TRBV5-1 and TRBJ1-2, reads KAGVTQTPRYLIKTRGQQVTLSCSPISGHRSVSWYQQTPGQGLQFLFEYFSETQRNKGNFPGRFSGRQFSNSRSEMNVSTLELGDSALYLCASSLTGIANYGYTFGSGTRLTVV.

Concerning this clone itself: The likely explanation is a read error, given a far larger clone one base away. Within the sample, other DNA sequences also encode this same CDR3. The chain has TRBV6-5 and TRBJ1-2, with TRBD1 identical over 9 bases. This CDR3 comprises 14 residues. Germline values: CDR1 MNHEY, CDR2 SVGAGI. This chain's CDR3 is CASRPGTGYYGYTF. Written as DNA, the CDR3 is TGTGCCAGCAGGCCCGGGACAGGGTACTATGGCTATACCTTC.

A few counts support this clone. V gene TRBV5-6 combines with J gene TRBJ1-2; no reliable D call. Germline-derived CDR1 and CDR2 are SGHDT and YYEEEE. The CDR3 covers 14 residues. The ends were cut back, 4 bases at V and 5 bases at J, with 15 bases in the middle. CDR3 bases: TGTGCCAGCAGCCCGGTAGAACGGTCATATGGCTACACCTTC. This gives the protein CASSPVERSYGYTF.

This clone was picked up a small number of times. V is TRBV7-2 and J is TRBJ2-7; possibly TRBD2 for D (6 bases). CDR3 length: 15 amino acids. V was clipped by 5 bases and J by 5 bases, with 19 bases between them. Germline V gene lookup returns CDR1 SGHTA and CDR2 FQGNSA. As DNA, the CDR3 is TGTGCCAGCAGCCTCCGGCCGAGTACGGGGGACGAGCAGTACTTC. As protein: CASSLRPSTGDEQYF.

This clone was seen a few times. The chain employs TRBV7-6 and TRBJ2-3, with TRBD2 matching 7 bases. This CDR3 is built from 16 residues. The V and J ends lost 3 bases and 6 bases, in that order; junction bases with no gene match: 12. Looked up from germline, CDR1 is SGHVS and CDR2 is FNYEAQ. CDR3: CASSFGLRAGSDTQYF. CDR3 nucleotides: TGTGCCAGCAGCTTCGGTTTGCGAGCGGGATCTGATACGCAGTATTTT. Supplemented by reference TRBV7-6 and TRBJ2-3, the full variable domain reads GAGVSQSPRYKVTKRGQDVALRCDPISGHVSLYWYRQALGQGPEFLTYFNYEAQQDKSGLPNDRFSAERPEGSISTLTIQRTEQRDSAMYRCASSFGLRAGSDTQYFGPGTRLTVL.

The chain employs TRBV28 and TRBJ2-7; TRBD2 matches at 10 bases. CDR3 length: 14 residues. Germline-derived CDR1 and CDR2 are MDHEN and SYDVKM. The V and J ends lost 5 bases and 3 bases, in that order; junction bases with no gene match: 4. As DNA, the CDR3 is TGTGCCAGCAGTCCAGCGGGGGGGCTCTACGAGCAGTACTTC. Translated: CASSPAGGLYEQYF.

This clone was observed a few times. The J gene is TRBJ2-7, the V gene TRBV6-1, with D unresolved. Per the germline V gene, CDR1 is MNHNS and CDR2 is SASEGT. V gave up 3 bases and J gave up 0 bases, with 3 bases separating them. This CDR3 has 12 residues. The CDR3 bases are TGTGCCAGCAGTGACAGCTCCTACGAGCAGTACTTC. Translated: CASSDSSYEQYF.